This is a list of T cell receptor beta chains from one sample in a study of identical twins. One entry per CDR3 protein results from TCRdb running MiXCR on the 5' RACE reads. The sample has some 500,000 distinct CDR3 sequences; 22% are singletons. The same specimen was also included in a second study, on T cells expressing NK-cell markers.

Sequenced: CD4+ T cells sorted from blood. These receptors came from a woman between 18 and 30 years old in good health. The conserved cysteine and the conserved F or W are not part of the CDR3 here.

v_call cdr3_length cdr3_aa
TRBV30 14 AWSPWGGASNQPQH
TRBV12-3/TRBV12-4 11 ASGSREMAEAF
TRBV10-3 14 AIRTLSGSPTDTQY
TRBV5-1 15 ASSFGPGRVSYNEQF
TRBV6-1 12 AGGLGGSYNEQF
TRBV5-8 14 ASSRIRGASNQPQH
TRBV7-9 12 ASSAMREPYEQY
TRBV11-1 17 ASSSRLGGRPISYNEQF
TRBV6-1 12 ASNPDQNTGELF
TRBV12-3/TRBV12-4 12 ASSLEVQAYEQY
TRBV18 12 ASSPLLQGGTQY
TRBV5-1 14 ASSELSSGGPTTQY
TRBV9 12 ASSGLSNTGELF
TRBV5-1 13 ASSLSGVNTGELF
TRBV6-5 15 ASSYQGVASRQETQY
TRBV20-1 12 SASRQRAGQPQH
TRBV10-3 12 AIRRQGVGMDYT
TRBV4-3 13 ASSQGREAKNIQY
TRBV29-1 12 SVGHRQGVYEQY
TRBV5-1 12 ASSWGTGSNEQY